The rows below give T cell receptor beta chains drawn from one sample of a study of shared clonotypes between healthy human individuals. Some clones are missing from TCRdb's copy, which holds only in-frame ones; the method was immunoSEQ multiplex PCR. The table has 2 million to 2.5 million clones, around 96% seen once. The sample comprised naive CD8+ T cells sorted from blood. These receptors originate from a man aged 18 to 29 in good health. CDR3s include the opening cysteine and the closing phenylalanine or tryptophan. A D gene is named only where the DNA matches it firmly. For some rows the clone size is stated as once, few or many, or as a class when expanded; others skip it.

V gene: TRBV7-2; clone size: once; J gene: TRBJ2-7; D gene: .; CDR3 DNA: TGTGCCAGCAGCTTAGCGCTAGGGAACGAGCAGTACTTC; CDR3 protein: CASSLALGNEQYF
V gene: TRBV4-1; clone size: .; J gene: TRBJ2-1; D gene: TRBD2; CDR3 DNA: TGCGCCAGCAGCCAAGACCTAGCGGAGTCCTCCTACAATGAGCAGTTCTTC; CDR3 protein: CASSQDLAESSYNEQFF
V gene: TRBV2; clone size: .; J gene: TRBJ2-5; D gene: .; CDR3 DNA: TGTGCCAGCAGTGATGTGGGAGGAGAAGAGACCCAGTACTTC; CDR3 protein: CASSDVGGEETQYF
V gene: TRBV6-1; clone size: .; J gene: TRBJ1-6; D gene: .; CDR3 DNA: TGTGCCAGCAGTGAGCCGTCAGGGGCTTTGAATTCACCCCTCCACTTT; CDR3 protein: CASSEPSGALNSPLHF
V gene: TRBV7-9; clone size: .; J gene: TRBJ2-1; D gene: TRBD2; CDR3 DNA: TGTGCCAGCAGCTCGGTACTAGCGTCCCGTGAGCAGTTCTTC; CDR3 protein: CASSSVLASREQFF
V gene: TRBV9; clone size: .; J gene: TRBJ1-1; D gene: .; CDR3 DNA: TGTGCCAGCAGCGTAGATACCCCAGGGACCAGCACTGAAGCTTTCTTT; CDR3 protein: CASSVDTPGTSTEAFF
V gene: TRBV27; clone size: .; J gene: TRBJ1-1; D gene: TRBD1; CDR3 DNA: TGTGCCAGCAGTTGGAATCGCCTCGGGACAGCGAACACTGAAGCTTTCTTT; CDR3 protein: CASSWNRLGTANTEAFF
V gene: TRBV10-2; clone size: .; J gene: TRBJ1-5; D gene: TRBD1; CDR3 DNA: TGCGCCAGCGGAGACGAAGGGGGCGGAGGTCAGCCCCAGCATTTT; CDR3 protein: CASGDEGGGGQPQHF
V gene: TRBV5-1; clone size: .; J gene: TRBJ2-2; D gene: TRBD2; CDR3 DNA: TGCGCCTCCGTCGACCGGGACTACTTCACCGGGGAGCTGTTTTTT; CDR3 protein: CASVDRDYFTGELFF
V gene: TRBV4-3; clone size: .; J gene: TRBJ1-1; D gene: .; CDR3 DNA: TGCGCCAGCAGCCAAGTTGTAACAGGCACTGAAGCTTTCTTT; CDR3 protein: CASSQVVTGTEAFF
V gene: TRBV9; clone size: .; J gene: TRBJ2-3; D gene: .; CDR3 DNA: TGTGCCAGCAGCGTAGGGACCAGGGTTAATTCAGATACGCAGTATTTT; CDR3 protein: CASSVGTRVNSDTQYF
V gene: TRBV9; clone size: .; J gene: TRBJ2-7; D gene: TRBD1; CDR3 DNA: TGTGCCAGCAGCGGAGGGGACAGTTTAGCCTACGAGCAGTACTTC; CDR3 protein: CASSGGDSLAYEQYF
V gene: TRBV6-5; clone size: .; J gene: TRBJ1-1; D gene: .; CDR3 DNA: TGTGCCAGCAGTTACAGGGGACGGAGTAAAGCTTTCTTT; CDR3 protein: CASSYRGRSKAFF
V gene: TRBV11-2; clone size: few; J gene: TRBJ2-1; D gene: .; CDR3 DNA: TGTGCCAGCAGCTACGACCCAGATCATGAGCAGTTCTTC; CDR3 protein: CASSYDPDHEQFF
V gene: TRBV5-1; clone size: .; J gene: TRBJ2-2; D gene: TRBD2; CDR3 DNA: TGCGCCAGCAGCTACACCCCTAGCGGAGCGAACACCGGGGAGCTGTTTTTT; CDR3 protein: CASSYTPSGANTGELFF
V gene: TRBV11-1; clone size: .; J gene: TRBJ2-3; D gene: .; CDR3 DNA: TGTGCCAGCAGCTACACGGGTGGGACGCAGTATTTT; CDR3 protein: CASSYTGGTQYF
V gene: TRBV27; clone size: .; J gene: TRBJ2-1; D gene: .; CDR3 DNA: TGTGCCAGCAGTCCGGGTCCCGGCTCCTACAATGAGCAGTTCTTC; CDR3 protein: CASSPGPGSYNEQFF
V gene: TRBV7-2; clone size: .; J gene: TRBJ2-7; D gene: TRBD2; CDR3 DNA: TGTGCCAGCAGCCCGACCCAAGCGGGAGCCGGATACGAGCAGTACTTC; CDR3 protein: CASSPTQAGAGYEQYF
V gene: TRBV7-2; clone size: .; J gene: TRBJ2-1; D gene: TRBD2; CDR3 DNA: TGTGCCAGCAGCTTAGGGACTAGCGGGAGCAATGAGCAGTTCTTC; CDR3 protein: CASSLGTSGSNEQFF
V gene: TRBV7-9; clone size: .; J gene: TRBJ1-6; D gene: .; CDR3 DNA: TGTGCCAGCAGCTCATTGGGGGGTTCGAATTCACCCCTCCACTTT; CDR3 protein: CASSSLGGSNSPLHF
V gene: TRBV13; clone size: .; J gene: TRBJ1-6; D gene: .; CDR3 DNA: TGTGCCAGCAGTTCTATGGGGGACGCCTATAATTCACCCCTCCACTTT; CDR3 protein: CASSSMGDAYNSPLHF
V gene: TRBV6-1; clone size: .; J gene: TRBJ2-2; D gene: .; CDR3 DNA: TGTGCCAGCAGTGAGCTCAAGAACACCGGGGAGCTGTTTTTT; CDR3 protein: CASSELKNTGELFF
V gene: TRBV10-3; clone size: .; J gene: TRBJ2-7; D gene: .; CDR3 DNA: TGTGCCAGCCGGGGACATTCCTACGAGCAGTACTTC; CDR3 protein: CASRGHSYEQYF
V gene: TRBV2; clone size: .; J gene: TRBJ1-1; D gene: .; CDR3 DNA: TGTGCCAGCACAGGGGCGGGAATGAACACTGAAGCTTTCTTT; CDR3 protein: CASTGAGMNTEAFF
V gene: TRBV2; clone size: .; J gene: TRBJ1-2; D gene: .; CDR3 DNA: TGTGCCAGCAGGGGCTCAGGGGATCCCACTAATTACACCTTC; CDR3 protein: CASRGSGDPTNYTF
V gene: TRBV13; clone size: .; J gene: TRBJ2-7; D gene: TRBD2; CDR3 DNA: TGTGCCAGCAGCTTAGCGGGAGGCACCTACGAGCAGTACTTC; CDR3 protein: CASSLAGGTYEQYF
V gene: TRBV13; clone size: .; J gene: TRBJ1-2; D gene: .; CDR3 DNA: TGTGCCAGCAGCCTAAGCGAGATCCAAGCTAACTATGGCTACACCTTC; CDR3 protein: CASSLSEIQANYGYTF
V gene: TRBV11-1; clone size: .; J gene: TRBJ1-2; D gene: TRBD1; CDR3 DNA: TGTGCCAGCAGCGGGACAGGGAACTATGGCTACACCTTC; CDR3 protein: CASSGTGNYGYTF
V gene: TRBV6-5; clone size: .; J gene: TRBJ2-3; D gene: TRBD2; CDR3 DNA: TGTGCCAGCAGTTACGGGACTAGCGGCTCACGGGATACGCAGTATTTT; CDR3 protein: CASSYGTSGSRDTQYF
V gene: TRBV11-2; clone size: .; J gene: TRBJ1-1; D gene: TRBD1; CDR3 DNA: TGTGCCAGCACTACAGGGGGGGAAGCTTTCTTT; CDR3 protein: CASTTGGEAFF
V gene: TRBV5-6; clone size: once; J gene: TRBJ2-1; D gene: .; CDR3 DNA: TGTGCCAGCAGCTTAACCTTCTTTGACTCCTACAATGAGCAGTTCTTC; CDR3 protein: CASSLTFFDSYNEQFF
V gene: TRBV11-3; clone size: once; J gene: TRBJ2-7; D gene: .; CDR3 DNA: TGTGCCAGCAGCTTAGTGTGCTTAGTAAGGATATACGAGCAGTACTTC; CDR3 protein: CASSLVCLVRIYEQYF
V gene: TRBV9; clone size: .; J gene: TRBJ2-2; D gene: TRBD1; CDR3 DNA: TGTGCCAGCAACCTTGGACAGGAGGCGGGCACCGGGGAGCTGTTTTTT; CDR3 protein: CASNLGQEAGTGELFF
V gene: TRBV7-3; clone size: .; J gene: TRBJ2-1; D gene: .; CDR3 DNA: TGTGCCAGCAGCTTAACGGTTTATGACAATGAGCAGTTCTTC; CDR3 protein: CASSLTVYDNEQFF
V gene: TRBV27; clone size: few; J gene: TRBJ1-6; D gene: TRBD1; CDR3 DNA: TGTGCCTCCCAGGACAGGGGTTTTGGTTCACCCCTCCACTTT; CDR3 protein: CASQDRGFGSPLHF